This TCR beta chain was sequenced during a study of CD8 T cells in ankylosing spondylitis. TCRdb processed the 5' RACE reads anew with MiXCR; each CDR3 protein has one entry. The sample has about 31,000 distinct CDR3 sequences; 5.5% to 8% are singletons. Turning to this clonotype: Its antigen is undetermined.

Per the germline V gene, CDR1 is ENHRY and CDR2 is SYGVKD. The junction had 8 bases not matched to a gene; V was cut back by 2 bases and J by 4 bases. This CDR3 region has 16 residues. Findings and caveats of the study: A motif of eight or nine highly homologous TCR beta variants was seen as apparently characteristic of ankylosing spondylitis blood.

The sequence was collected from a male donor with ankylosing spondylitis or in good health (not recorded which). Sequenced sample: blood, either unsorted or a sorted T cell fraction (not recorded which). The chain joins TRBV10-3 to TRBJ1-1; 9 bases agree with TRBD1. CDR3 coding DNA: TGTGCCATCAGTGAGAACAGGGGGCGGGCGATCACTGAAGCTTTCTTT. Amino acid sequence: CAISENRGRAITEAFF.